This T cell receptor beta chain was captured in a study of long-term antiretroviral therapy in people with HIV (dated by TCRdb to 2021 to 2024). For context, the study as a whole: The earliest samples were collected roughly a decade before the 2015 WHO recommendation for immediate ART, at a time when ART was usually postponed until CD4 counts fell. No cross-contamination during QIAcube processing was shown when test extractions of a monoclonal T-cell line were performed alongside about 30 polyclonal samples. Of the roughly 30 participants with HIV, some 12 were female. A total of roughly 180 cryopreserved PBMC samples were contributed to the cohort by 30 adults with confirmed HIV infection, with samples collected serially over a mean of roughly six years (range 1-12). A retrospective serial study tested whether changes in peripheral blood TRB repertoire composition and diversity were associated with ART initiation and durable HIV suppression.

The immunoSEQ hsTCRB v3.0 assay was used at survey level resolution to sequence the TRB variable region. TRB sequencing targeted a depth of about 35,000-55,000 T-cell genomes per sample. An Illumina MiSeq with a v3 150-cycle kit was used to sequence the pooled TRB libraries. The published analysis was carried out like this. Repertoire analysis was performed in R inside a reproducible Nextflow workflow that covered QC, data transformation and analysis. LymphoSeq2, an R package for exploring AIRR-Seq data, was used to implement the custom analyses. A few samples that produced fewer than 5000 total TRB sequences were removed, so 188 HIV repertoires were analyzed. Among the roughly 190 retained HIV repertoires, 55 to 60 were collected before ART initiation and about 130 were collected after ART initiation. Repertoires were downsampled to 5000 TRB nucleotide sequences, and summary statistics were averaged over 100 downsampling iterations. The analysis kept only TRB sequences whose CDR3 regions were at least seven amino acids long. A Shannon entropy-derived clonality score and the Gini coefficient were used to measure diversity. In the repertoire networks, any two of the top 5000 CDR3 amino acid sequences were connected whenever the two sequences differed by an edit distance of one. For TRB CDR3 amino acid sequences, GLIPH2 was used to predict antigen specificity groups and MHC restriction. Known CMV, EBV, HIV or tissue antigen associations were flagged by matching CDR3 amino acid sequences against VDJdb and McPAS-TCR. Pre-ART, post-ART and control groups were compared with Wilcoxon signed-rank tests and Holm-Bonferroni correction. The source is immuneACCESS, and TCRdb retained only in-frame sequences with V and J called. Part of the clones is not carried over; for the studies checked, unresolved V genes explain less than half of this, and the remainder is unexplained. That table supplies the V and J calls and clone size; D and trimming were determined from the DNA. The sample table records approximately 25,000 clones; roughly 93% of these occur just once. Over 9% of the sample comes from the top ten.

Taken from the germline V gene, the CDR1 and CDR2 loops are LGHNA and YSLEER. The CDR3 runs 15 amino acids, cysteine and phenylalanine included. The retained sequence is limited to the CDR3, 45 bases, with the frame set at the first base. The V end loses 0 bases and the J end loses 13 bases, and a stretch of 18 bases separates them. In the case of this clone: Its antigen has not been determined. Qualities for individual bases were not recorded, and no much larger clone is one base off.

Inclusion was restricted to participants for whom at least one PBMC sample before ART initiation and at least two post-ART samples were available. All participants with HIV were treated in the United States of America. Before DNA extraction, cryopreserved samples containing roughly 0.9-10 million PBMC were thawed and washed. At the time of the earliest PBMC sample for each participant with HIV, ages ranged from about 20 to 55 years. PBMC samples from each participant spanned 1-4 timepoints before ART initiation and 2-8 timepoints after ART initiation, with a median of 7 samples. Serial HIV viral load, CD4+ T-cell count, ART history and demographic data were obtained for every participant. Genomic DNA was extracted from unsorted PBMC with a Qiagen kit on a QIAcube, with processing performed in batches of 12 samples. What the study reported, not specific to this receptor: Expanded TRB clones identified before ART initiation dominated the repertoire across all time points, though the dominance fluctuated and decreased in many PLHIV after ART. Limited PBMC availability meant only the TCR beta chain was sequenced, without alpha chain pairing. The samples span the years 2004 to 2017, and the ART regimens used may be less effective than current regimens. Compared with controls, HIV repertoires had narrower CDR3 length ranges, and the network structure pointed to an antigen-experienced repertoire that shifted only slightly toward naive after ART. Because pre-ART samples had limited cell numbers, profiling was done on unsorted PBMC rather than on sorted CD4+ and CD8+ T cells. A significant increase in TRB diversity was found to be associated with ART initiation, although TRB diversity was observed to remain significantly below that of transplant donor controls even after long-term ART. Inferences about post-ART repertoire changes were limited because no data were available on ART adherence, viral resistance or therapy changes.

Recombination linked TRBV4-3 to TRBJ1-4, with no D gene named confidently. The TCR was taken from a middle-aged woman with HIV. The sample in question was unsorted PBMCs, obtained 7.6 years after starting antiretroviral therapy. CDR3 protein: CASSQDLSSAEILFF. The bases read TGCGCCAGCAGCCAAGATCTGAGCAGCGCAGAGATACTGTTTTTT.